This T cell receptor beta chain derives from a study of cytomegalovirus exposure and HLA in healthy donors. The overall study: A prior analysis found around 110 million unique TCR beta sequences from about 179 million T cells.

This PCR relied on a set of 60 Vbeta primers and 13 Jbeta primers. Some clones are missing from TCRdb's copy, which holds only in-frame ones; the method was immunoSEQ multiplex PCR. The data show hundreds of thousands of clones, with about 80% seen just once and roughly 2.6% held by the top ten. Looked up from germline, CDR1 is SGHNT and CDR2 is YYREEE (reference sequence). The germline V and J ends were trimmed by 4 bases and 5 bases, with 15 bases remaining between them. The CDR3 has 14 amino acids. Input material: PBMCs. This clonotype was obtained from a woman aged 55-70 years in good health and CMV-seropositive. This rearrangement joins TRBV5-4 to TRBJ1-2; D not certain. CDR3 residues: CASSLETRGYGYTF. CDR3 in DNA: TGTGCCAGCAGCCTCGAAACACGGGGTTATGGCTACACCTTC.